What follows are 30 T cell receptor beta chains derived from one specimen sequenced in a study of cytomegalovirus exposure and HLA in healthy donors. Only in-frame clones appear in the TCRdb table, and some are missing; sequencing was by immunoSEQ multiplex PCR. The repertoire holds under 250,000 clones, with roughly 89% as singletons. The sample was PBMCs. Receptor source: a man between 18 and 29 years old in good health and CMV-seronegative.

V usage is TRBV19 and J usage is TRBJ1-2; 7 bases match TRBD1. V gave up 8 bases and J gave up 6 bases; unmatched junction bases: 6. Germline V gene data show CDR1 as LNHDA and CDR2 as SQIVND (reference sequence). The CDR3 sequence is 12 residues long. CDR3 loop: CASSDRKDGYTF. The CDR3 nucleotides are TGTGCCAGTTCGGACAGGAAGGATGGCTACACCTTC.

The rearrangement uses TRBV7-8 and TRBJ1-2, with 7 positions matching TRBD1. V was clipped by 5 bases and J by 3 bases; unmatched bases: 12. There are 16 residues in the CDR3. Germline V gene sequence: CDR1 SGHVS, CDR2 FQNEAQ. For the CDR3, the DNA is TGTGCCAGCAGCGCGTCCCTGACAGGGCGGGACTATGGCTACACCTTC. Amino acids: CASSASLTGRDYGYTF.

CDR3 nucleotide sequence: TGCAGCCTCAGAGGGCAGGCAAAAGGCACAGATACGCAGTATTTT. Translated, it gives CSLRGQAKGTDTQYF. The V gene is TRBV29-1, the J gene TRBJ2-3, with D possibly being TRBD2 (5 bases). V was trimmed by 8 bases and J by 1 base, leaving 19 bases between them. This CDR3 is built from 15 residues. In germline, CDR1 is SQVTM, CDR2 ANQGSEA.

This chain uses TRBV6-1 with TRBJ1-6; tentatively, D is TRBD1 (6 bases). Trimming pared 7 bases from V and 7 bases from J, leaving 14 bases between. CDR3 size: 14 residues. Germline CDR1 is MNHNS and CDR2 is SASEGT. CDR3 DNA sequence: TGTGCCAGCATCCCATCCACAGGGAATTCACCCCTCCACTTT. It encodes CASIPSTGNSPLHF.

The chain uses TRBV18 and TRBJ2-5; 9 bases are a match to TRBD1. Losses at the gene ends were 0 bases for V and 7 bases for J; bases not matched to a gene: 3. The length of the CDR3 is 14 residues. Germline lookup yields CDR1 KGHSH and CDR2 LQKENI. CDR3 sequence reads: CASSPPQGARTQYF. For the CDR3, the DNA is TGTGCCAGCTCACCACCACAGGGGGCGCGGACCCAGTACTTC.

The V and J genes are TRBV19 and TRBJ2-7; 12 nucleotides match TRBD2. The germline gives CDR1 LNHDA, CDR2 SQIVND (reference sequence). Losses at the gene ends were 5 bases for V and 4 bases for J; bases not matched to a gene: 6. The CDR3 is 15 amino acids. In DNA, the CDR3 is TGTGCCAGTAGTCGACTAGCGGGGGCCCAATACGAGCAGTACTTC. Protein product: CASSRLAGAQYEQYF.

The chain uses TRBV27 and TRBJ2-1; TRBD1 matches 7 bases. The CDR3 has 15 amino acids. V lost 2 bases and J lost 4; bases outside the gene matches: 5. Germline V gene lookup returns CDR1 MNHEY and CDR2 SMNVEV (reference sequence). The CDR3 spells CASSLGTELYNEQFF. CDR3 nucleotide sequence: TGTGCCAGCAGTTTAGGGACAGAACTTTACAATGAGCAGTTCTTC.

V is TRBV7-9 and J is TRBJ2-1; D ambiguous. The V end lost 1 base, the J end lost 7 bases, and 20 bases lay between the germline ends. CDR1 and CDR2 from the germline V gene are SEHNR and FQNEAQ (reference sequence). This CDR3 has 17 amino acids. As DNA, the CDR3 is TGTGCCAGCAGCTTAGATCCCCAGCGCCCTAAGGTTAATGAGCAGTTCTTC. Translating it yields CASSLDPQRPKVNEQFF.

The V call is TRBV11-2, the J call TRBJ2-3; D unclear. This CDR3 is built from 19 residues. CDR1 is SGHAT, CDR2 FQNNGV, per germline. V lost 4 bases, J lost 0 bases, and 23 bases lay in between. The CDR3 nucleotides are TGTGCCAGCAGCTCGAGACCGCCGGATGACATTTCTAGCACAGATACGCAGTATTTT. Its protein is CASSSRPPDDISSTDTQYF. Drawing the rest from reference TRBV11-2 and TRBJ2-3, the complete variable domain is EAGVAQSPRYKIIEKRQSVAFWCNPISGHATLYWYQQILGQGPKLLIQFQNNGVVDDSQLPKDRFSAERLKGVDSTLKIQPAKLEDSAVYLCASSSRPPDDISSTDTQYFGPGTRLTVL.

The chain joins TRBV6-1 to TRBJ1-1, with 8 bases that match TRBD1. Germline assignment: CDR1 MNHNS and CDR2 SASEGT. This CDR3 has 18 residues. Unmatched junction bases numbered 14, after V lost 4 bases and J lost 1 base. The CDR3 sequence is CASSVTGQGAVSNTEAFF. The CDR3 DNA reads TGTGCCAGCAGTGTCACCGGGCAGGGGGCCGTTTCGAACACTGAAGCTTTCTTT.

V and J are TRBV5-1 and TRBJ1-2; 9 positions match TRBD1. CDR1 is SGHRS, CDR2 YFSETQ, per germline. CDR3 length: 13 residues. Trimming took 4 bases from V and 8 from J; bases not matched to a gene: 6. The DNA of the CDR3 is TGCGCCAGCAGCCGGGGACAGGGTTACGGCTACACCTTC. This sequence encodes CASSRGQGYGYTF.

The chain couples TRBV7-2 to TRBJ2-1, with a possible D match to TRBD2 (6 bases). This CDR3 has 15 residues. Germline CDR1 SGHTA, CDR2 FQGNSA. Trimming pared 2 bases from V and 7 bases from J, leaving 15 bases between. Written as DNA, the CDR3 is TGTGCCAGCAGCTTAAACCTAGCTGCGGGAAATGAGCAGTTCTTC. It yields the protein CASSLNLAAGNEQFF.

In its sample, this clone was seen a few times. This chain links TRBV5-6 with TRBJ1-2; 9 bases map to TRBD1. V lost 6 bases and J lost 5; bases outside the gene matches: 11. Germline V gene data show CDR1 as SGHDT and CDR2 as YYEEEE. The CDR3 covers 15 residues. The CDR3 sequence: CASTKAGQGGYGYTF. Written as DNA, the CDR3 is TGTGCCAGCACGAAAGCGGGACAGGGCGGGTATGGCTACACCTTC.

The chain employs TRBV4-1 and TRBJ2-2; tentative D call: TRBD1 (6 bases). Germline V CDR1 and CDR2: MGHRA, YSYEKL. This CDR3 region has 15 residues. V was shortened by 4 bases and J by 6 bases, with 15 bases between the two germline ends. The DNA for the CDR3 is TGCGCCAGCAGCCTAACGCTAGGGGGTTCCGGGGAGCTGTTTTTT. Its translation: CASSLTLGGSGELFF.

This chain joins TRBV9 and TRBJ2-3; TRBD1 matches 7 bases. V lost 2 bases and J lost 2; bases outside the gene matches: 5. This CDR3 contains 15 residues. CDR1 and CDR2 from the germline V gene are SGDLS and YYNGEE. This CDR3 reads CASSVRTGDTDTQYF. CDR3 DNA: TGTGCCAGCAGCGTTAGGACAGGAGACACAGATACGCAGTATTTT.

This chain links TRBV7-2 with TRBJ1-1; D may be TRBD1 (6 bases). CDR1 and CDR2 (germline): SGHTA, FQGNSA. The CDR3 is made up of 13 amino acids. The V end was cut by 4 bases, the J end by 3 bases, with 9 bases between. The CDR3 DNA reads as TGTGCCAGCAGCTCCTGGACAGACACTGAAGCTTTCTTT. It specifies CASSSWTDTEAFF.

V and J are TRBV18 and TRBJ1-1; D not certain. Germline V lookup: CDR1 KGHSH, CDR2 LQKENI. This CDR3 spans 15 amino acids. V lost 3 bases and J lost 3, with 14 bases in between. Written as DNA, the CDR3 is TGTGCCAGCTCACCTAGGGAGGCGCGGTACACTGAAGCTTTCTTT. It translates to CASSPREARYTEAFF.

This clone was detected only once. CDR3 DNA sequence: TGTGCCAGCAGCTTAGGGGGGGACGGCACAGATACGCAGTATTTT. Residues: CASSLGGDGTDTQYF. The chain uses TRBV5-4 and TRBJ2-3, with D maybe TRBD2 (7 bases). V was cut by 2 bases and J by 1 base, with 11 bases left in between. The CDR3 covers 15 residues. The germline gives CDR1 SGHNT, CDR2 YYREEE (reference sequence).

This clone was recorded only once. The chain joins TRBV5-4 to TRBJ2-5; D might be TRBD2 (6 bases). CDR3 length: 16 amino acids. Trimming removed 0 bases at V and 5 bases at J, with 17 bases between. Looked up from germline, CDR1 is SGHNT and CDR2 is YYREEE (reference sequence). The CDR3, as DNA: TGTGCCAGCAGCTTGGGTACGGGAAACCGGGGGGAGACCCAGTACTTC. This translates into CASSLGTGNRGETQYF. Combining the CDR3 with reference TRBV5-4 and TRBJ2-5 gives the whole variable domain ETGVTQSPTHLIKTRGQQVTLRCSSQSGHNTVSWYQQALGQGPQFIFQYYREEENGRGNFPPRFSGLQFPNYSSELNVNALELDDSALYLCASSLGTGNRGETQYFGPGTRLLVL.

CDR3 residues: CATRQHSGNTIYF. In nucleotides, the CDR3 is TGTGCCACACGACAGCACTCTGGAAACACCATATATTTT. The V call is TRBV6-1, the J call TRBJ1-3, with a tentative D call TRBD1 (5 bases). V lost 10 bases and J 0 bases, leaving 10 bases between the germline ends. The germline CDR1 and CDR2 sequences are MNHNS and SASEGT. There are 13 residues in the CDR3.

CDR3 sequence: CASSALPGRGDTGELFF. CDR3 DNA: TGTGCCAGCAGTGCCCTCCCCGGCAGGGGCGACACCGGGGAGCTGTTTTTT. The chain links TRBV25-1 to TRBJ2-2; maybe TRBD1 (6 bases). The ends were cut back, 4 bases at V and 3 bases at J, with 18 bases in the middle. Germline-derived CDR1 and CDR2 are MGHDK and SYGVNS. The CDR3 has 17 amino acids.

V is TRBV18 and J is TRBJ2-3; TRBD1 aligns across 10 bases. This CDR3 spans 15 amino acids. After removal of 4 bases from V and 6 bases from J, the junction contained 7 bases not matched to a gene. Germline V lookup: CDR1 KGHSH, CDR2 LQKENI. CDR3 amino acids: CASSQRTGGGDTQYF. CDR3 nucleotide sequence: TGTGCCAGCTCACAACGGACAGGGGGAGGGGATACGCAGTATTTT.

The rearrangement uses TRBV4-3 and TRBJ1-1; D is ambiguous. With 1 base removed from V and 10 bases from J, the gap between germline ends came to 19 bases. This CDR3 has 15 amino acids. Germline V gene sequence: CDR1 LGHNA, CDR2 YSLEER. The CDR3 DNA sequence: TGCGCCAGCAGCCAAGCCTTGCAGGTCCTCGGTAGAGCTTTCTTT. This translates into CASSQALQVLGRAFF.

J is TRBJ1-4 and V is TRBV28, with D perhaps matching TRBD1 (6 bases). CDR1 and CDR2 from the germline V gene are MDHEN and SYDVKM. V was pared by 6 bases and J by 5 bases, with 19 bases between. The CDR3 spans 16 residues. CDR3 sequence (DNA): TGTGCCAGCAGCCCCACAGGGAAGGGAGGGAATGAAAAACTGTTTTTT. It translates to CASSPTGKGGNEKLFF.

The chain joins TRBV7-9 to TRBJ1-2; D gene uncertain. The CDR3 is 15 residues long. V dropped 5 bases and J dropped 6 bases, with 19 bases sitting between them. Germline CDR1 and CDR2: SEHNR and FQNEAQ (reference sequence). CDR3 amino acids: CASSPLFEGSDGYTF. The CDR3 DNA reads as TGTGCCAGCAGCCCCCTTTTTGAGGGCAGCGATGGCTACACCTTC.

V usage is TRBV9 and J usage is TRBJ2-1; D might be TRBD2 (6 bases). V lost 4 bases to trimming and J lost 7 bases, with 12 bases between them. Looked up from germline, CDR1 is SGDLS and CDR2 is YYNGEE. This CDR3 is 13 amino acids long. CDR3 DNA sequence: TGTGCCAGCAGCCCGGGACTTAAGAATGAGCAGTTCTTC. It specifies CASSPGLKNEQFF.

The J gene is TRBJ2-7, the V gene TRBV5-1; TRBD2 might be the D (6 bases). V lost 5 bases and J lost 4, with 13 bases in between. Germline CDR1 is SGHRS and CDR2 is YFSETQ. This CDR3 has 13 amino acids. The CDR3 protein is CASRSTSGYEQYF. CDR3 nucleotides: TGCGCCAGCAGATCGACTAGTGGGTACGAGCAGTACTTC.

The gene calls are TRBV2 and TRBJ2-7, with D possibly TRBD2 on 7 matching bases. This CDR3 has 14 residues. Germline values: CDR1 SNHLY, CDR2 FYNNEI. The V gene lost 7 bases and the J gene lost 4 bases, with 17 bases spanning the gap. The CDR3 DNA is TGTGCCAGCATGGAGGGTAGGGGGGGGTACGAGCAGTACTTC. It is translated as CASMEGRGGYEQYF.

The chain carries TRBV6-1 and TRBJ2-6; 8 bases match TRBD1. This CDR3 has 15 amino acids. With V trimmed by 2 bases and J by 12 bases, 9 bases remained unmatched. Germline CDR1 reads MNHNS; CDR2 reads SASEGT. CDR3 amino acids: CASSEPTGAFVVLTF. CDR3 in DNA: TGTGCCAGCAGTGAACCGACAGGGGCGTTTGTCGTCCTGACTTTC.

The rearrangement uses TRBV4-1 and TRBJ2-1; 8 bases agree with TRBD1. The CDR3 spans 17 residues. V was clipped by 0 bases and J by 6 bases; unmatched bases: 10. Germline V gene data show CDR1 as MGHRA and CDR2 as YSYEKL. The CDR3 DNA reads as TGCGCCAGCAGCCAAGATCCCCCCGCGACAGGGGTCAATGAGCAGTTCTTC. It yields the protein CASSQDPPATGVNEQFF.